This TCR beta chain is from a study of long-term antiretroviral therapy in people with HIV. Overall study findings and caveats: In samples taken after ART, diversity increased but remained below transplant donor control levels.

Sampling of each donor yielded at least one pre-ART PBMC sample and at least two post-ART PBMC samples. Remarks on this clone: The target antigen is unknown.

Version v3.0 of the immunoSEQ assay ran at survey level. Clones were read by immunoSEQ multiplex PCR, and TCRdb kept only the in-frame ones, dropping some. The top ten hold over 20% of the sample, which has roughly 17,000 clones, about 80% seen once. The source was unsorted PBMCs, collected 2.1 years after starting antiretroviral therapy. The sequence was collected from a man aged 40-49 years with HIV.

For the CDR3, the DNA is TGTGCCAGCAGCTCGGGGACAGGGAGGGCAGAGACCCAGTACTTC. Amino acids: CASSSGTGRAETQYF. The chain joins TRBV5-4 to TRBJ2-5; 9 nucleotides line up with TRBD1. Trimming removed 3 bases from V and 4 bases from J; junction bases left unmatched: 7. Per the germline V gene, CDR1 is SGHNT and CDR2 is YYREEE (reference sequence). The CDR3 loop spans 15 amino acids.